These 11 T cell receptor beta chains were sequenced from one sample in a study of blood T cell repertoires in COVID-19. Repertoires were generated with immunoSEQ multiplex PCR, while TCRdb's copy carries only in-frame clones and drops some. The sample carries around 280,000 clones, 70% to 90% recorded once. Specimen: PBMCs or T cells enriched from blood (not recorded which). Receptors originate from a woman aged 35 to 49 who had recovered from COVID-19.

This rearrangement joins TRBV7-9 to TRBJ1-6, with D possibly TRBD1 on 5 matching bases. V lost 1 base, J lost 7 bases, and 8 bases lay in between. The CDR3 totals 14 residues. CDR1 and CDR2 (germline): SEHNR, FQNEAQ (reference sequence). CDR3 nucleotide sequence: TGTGCCAGCAGCTTAGGACAGATAAATTCACCCCTCCACTTT. Translating it yields CASSLGQINSPLHF.

The V gene is TRBV7-8, the J gene TRBJ2-7; possible D gene TRBD2, 5 bases. Trimming removed 5 bases from V and 3 bases from J, with 17 bases in between. The germline V gene has CDR1 SGHVS and CDR2 FQNEAQ. The CDR3 is made up of 15 amino acids. The CDR3 DNA reads TGTGCCAGCAGCCCGCCCAGAGAGGGAAGCTACGAGCAGTACTTC. Amino acid sequence: CASSPPREGSYEQYF.

This clone was seen only once. The rearrangement links TRBV14 to TRBJ2-7; D call uncertain. V was cut by 2 bases and J by 5 bases, with 10 bases left in between. Germline V gene sequence: CDR1 SGHDN, CDR2 FVKESK. The length of the CDR3 is 13 residues. The CDR3 DNA is TGTGCCAGCAGCCAACACCCGCGCGACGAGCAGTACTTC. Its protein is CASSQHPRDEQYF.

The V call is TRBV28, the J call TRBJ2-2; TRBD1 is a possible D gene (6 bases). The CDR3 sequence is 12 residues long. Trimming cost V 6 bases and J 6 bases, with 8 bases left between them. Germline V gene lookup returns CDR1 MDHEN and CDR2 SYDVKM. The chain's CDR3 is CASSTGPGELFF. In DNA, the CDR3 is TGTGCCAGCAGCACAGGGCCCGGGGAGCTGTTTTTT.

CDR3 protein: CASSSYGGVEGYEQYF. The DNA of the CDR3 is TGTGCCAGCAGCTCTTACGGGGGTGTGGAAGGCTACGAGCAGTACTTC. The rearrangement links TRBV5-6 to TRBJ2-7; D possibly corresponds to TRBD2 (6 bases). Germline CDR1 SGHDT, CDR2 YYEEEE. The CDR3 has 16 amino acids. Trimming left V 3 bases short and J 3 bases short, with 19 bases between. The variable domain in full, with the rest retrieved from reference TRBV5-6 and TRBJ2-7, is DAGVTQSPTHLIKTRGQQVTLRCSPKSGHDTVSWYQQALGQGPQFIFQYYEEEERQRGNFPDRFSGHQFPNYSSELNVNALLLGDSALYLCASSSYGGVEGYEQYFGPGTRLTVT.

V gene TRBV28 combines with J gene TRBJ1-2, with D perhaps matching TRBD1 (5 bases). The CDR3 has 17 amino acids. Germline CDR1 is MDHEN and CDR2 is SYDVKM. The germline V and J ends were trimmed by 3 bases and 0 bases, with 17 bases remaining between them. CDR3 nucleotides: TGTGCCAGCAGTTTTATGTTCAGGGCCCGAGCTAACTATGGCTACACCTTC. Translating it yields CASSFMFRARANYGYTF.

The chain carries TRBV11-3 and TRBJ2-7, with 9 bases identical to TRBD2. Germline V lookup: CDR1 SGHNT, CDR2 YENEEA. The V segment lost 3 bases and the J segment 4 bases; nucleotides outside the gene matches: 4. This CDR3 is built from 14 residues. DNA of the CDR3: TGTGCCAGCAGCTTCCGAGCGGGAGGTTACGAGCAGTACTTC. It specifies CASSFRAGGYEQYF.

The V call is TRBV9, the J call TRBJ2-1, with D unclear. Germline loops: CDR1 SGDLS, CDR2 YYNGEE. The V end was cut by 0 bases, the J end by 2 bases, with 6 bases between. CDR3 length: 14 amino acids. The CDR3 loop reads CASSVELAYNEQFF. The CDR3 region has the DNA TGTGCCAGCAGCGTAGAACTGGCCTACAATGAGCAGTTCTTC. Supplemented by reference TRBV9 and TRBJ2-1, the full variable domain reads DSGVTQTPKHLITATGQRVTLRCSPRSGDLSVYWYQQSLDQGLQFLIQYYNGEERAKGNILERFSAQQFPDLHSELNLSSLELGDSALYFCASSVELAYNEQFFGPGTRLTVL.

The V gene is TRBV2, the J gene TRBJ2-1; 7 bases match TRBD2. The CDR3 loop spans 18 amino acids. V dropped 6 bases and J dropped 8; count of bases not matched to a gene: 22. Germline CDR1 reads SNHLY; CDR2 reads FYNNEI. The CDR3 nucleotides are TGTGCCAGCAGGGAGGGGATGGGTGTGGGAGGGCTTCTCTATGAGCAGTTCTTC. This codes for CASREGMGVGGLLYEQFF.

The chain uses TRBV7-2 and TRBJ2-1; a possible D gene is TRBD2 (6 bases). The CDR3 runs 14 residues. Looked up from germline, CDR1 is SGHTA and CDR2 is FQGNSA. V was trimmed by 2 bases and J by 9 bases, leaving 14 bases between them. CDR3 in DNA: TGTGCCAGCAGCTTAACGGGAGTTGCGACTGAGCAGTTCTTC. Its translation is CASSLTGVATEQFF. The full variable domain, in which reference TRBV7-2 and TRBJ2-1 provide the parts outside the CDR3, is GAGVSQSPSNKVTEKGKDVELRCDPISGHTALYWYRQSLGQGLEFLIYFQGNSAPDKSGLPSDRFSAERTGGSVSTLTIQRTQQEDSAVYLCASSLTGVATEQFFGPGTRLTVL.

The chain joins TRBV9 to TRBJ1-5, with D maybe TRBD1 (5 bases). This CDR3 has 14 amino acids. Trimming took 3 bases from V and 5 from J, leaving 12 bases between them. Germline values: CDR1 SGDLS, CDR2 YYNGEE. The DNA of the CDR3 is TGTGCCAGCAGCGCCGACAGTAGATATCAGCCCCAGCATTTT. This sequence encodes CASSADSRYQPQHF. Full variable domain (missing parts from reference TRBV9 and TRBJ1-5): DSGVTQTPKHLITATGQRVTLRCSPRSGDLSVYWYQQSLDQGLQFLIQYYNGEERAKGNILERFSAQQFPDLHSELNLSSLELGDSALYFCASSADSRYQPQHFGDGTRLSIL.